The 15 T cell receptor beta chains reported below all come from one sample, sequenced in a study of Graves' ophthalmopathy and Graves' hyperthyroidism. The authors amplified TCR beta CDR3 regions from RNA transcripts. First-round RT-PCR with HTBI primers preceded a second-round multiplex PCR. TCRdb reanalysed the multiplex PCR reads using MiXCR and keeps one entry per CDR3 protein. This table has some 380,000 distinct CDR3 sequences, about 16% appearing once. The sequencing sample was made of peripheral blood. The receptors originated from a woman aged 18 to 35 with stable Graves' hyperthyroidism.

This clonotype was found many times. The J gene is TRBJ2-4, the V gene TRBV6-1; 10 bases are shared with TRBD2. The germline CDR1 and CDR2 sequences are MNHNS and SASEGT. CDR3 length: 16 residues. J was trimmed by 1 base and V by 0 bases; bases with no gene match: 0. Here the CDR3 reads CASSEATSGAKNIQYF. Here the CDR3 DNA reads TGTGCCAGCAGTGAAGCGACTAGCGGGGCCAAAAACATTCAGTACTTC.

The sample holds a few counts of this clonotype. A read error is possible here, since a much larger clone lies one base away. The CDR3 sequence: CASSLAYSQGNTEACF. The CDR3 DNA reads TGTGCCAGCAGCTTAGCCTATTCACAGGGTAACACTGAAGCTTGCTTT. The chain uses TRBV7-2 and TRBJ1-1, with D perhaps matching TRBD1 (6 bases). The V gene's germline CDR1 is SGHTA and CDR2 FQGNSA. The CDR3 runs 16 residues.

This clonotype was found many times. The rearrangement uses TRBV12-3 or TRBV12-4 and TRBJ2-7, with TRBD1 identical over 10 bases. The CDR3 totals 14 residues. Trimming at V came to 6 bases and at J to 6 bases, leaving 8 bases not matched to a gene. Here the CDR3 DNA reads TGTGCCAGCAGAATAGGGACAGGGGAAAGCGAGCAGTACTTC. It translates to CASRIGTGESEQYF.

The chain carries TRBV2 and TRBJ2-7; D uncertain. The germline V gene has CDR1 SNHLY and CDR2 FYNNEI. CDR3 length: 13 residues. Deletions cut 3 bases from V and 3 bases from J, with 9 bases between. The CDR3 bases are TGTGCCAGCAGTGAGCAGGCGGTCTACGAGCAGTACTTC. Translating it yields CASSEQAVYEQYF.

This clonotype was observed at least ten times. The rearrangement links TRBV5-1 to TRBJ2-7; D is perhaps TRBD1 or TRBD2 (5 bases each). Germline V gives CDR1 SGHRS, CDR2 YFSETQ. Trimming cost V 3 bases and J 2 bases, with 15 bases left between them. The CDR3 loop spans 15 amino acids. The CDR3 coding sequence is TGCGCCAGCAGCTCCCTCGAGGGGCCTACCTACGAGCAGTACTTC. It encodes CASSSLEGPTYEQYF.

The genes are TRBV5-1 and TRBJ2-5; possible D gene TRBD2, 6 bases. The CDR3 has 15 amino acids. The germline V gene has CDR1 SGHRS and CDR2 YFSETQ. V was cut by 0 bases and J by 0 bases, with 9 bases left in between. CDR3 residues: CASSLARDYQETQYF. The CDR3 DNA is TGCGCCAGCAGCTTGGCTAGGGACTACCAAGAGACCCAGTACTTC.

This clonotype was counted ten times or more. The chain links TRBV11-3 to TRBJ2-7; 9 bases fit TRBD1. CDR3 length: 13 residues. V was clipped by 5 bases and J by 12 bases; unmatched bases: 11. Germline CDR1 reads SGHNT; CDR2 reads YENEEA. In DNA, the CDR3 is TGTGCCAGCAGCGGGACAGGGTTTATGGCAACGTACTTC. Amino acids: CASSGTGFMATYF.

This clonotype has a count of ten or more. This chain uses TRBV12-3 or TRBV12-4 with TRBJ1-6, with no clear D. The V gene lost 7 bases and the J gene lost 3 bases, with 13 bases spanning the gap. The CDR3 loop spans 15 amino acids. CDR3 residues: CASTSTLNYNSPLHF. The DNA for the CDR3 is TGTGCCAGCACGTCAACCTTGAACTATAATTCACCCCTCCACTTT.

This clonotype was counted at least ten times. The rearrangement uses TRBV19 and TRBJ1-2; the match to TRBD1 covers 9 bases. This CDR3 comprises 14 residues. The germline CDR1 and CDR2 sequences are LNHDA and SQIVND (reference sequence). V lost 9 bases, J lost 7 bases, and 12 bases stayed unmatched. The CDR3: CASTRQGGLGGYTF. CDR3 DNA sequence: TGTGCCAGCACTAGACAGGGGGGCCTAGGTGGCTACACCTTC.

V gene TRBV12-5 combines with J gene TRBJ1-1, with D unclear. The V end lost 5 bases, the J end lost 9 bases, and 16 bases lay between the germline ends. Germline lookup yields CDR1 LGHNT and CDR2 FRNRAP. The CDR3 has 13 residues. CDR3 protein: CASGPRRSQQAFF. CDR3 nucleotides: TGTGCTAGTGGTCCCCGACGTAGCCAACAAGCTTTCTTT.

Turning to this clonotype: This clone may be a read error of a much larger clone one base away. V and J are TRBV19 and TRBJ2-5, with 9 bases matching TRBD1. Trimming took 5 bases from V and 5 from J; bases not matched to a gene: 6. The CDR3 covers 14 residues. CDR1 LNHDA and CDR2 SQIVND come from the germline V gene (reference sequence). The chain's CDR3 is CASSLQGAEETQYF. The CDR3 DNA follows: TGTGCCAGTAGTCTACAGGGGGCCGAGGAGACCCAGTACTTC.

This clonotype was seen a few times. This rearrangement joins TRBV12-3 or TRBV12-4 to TRBJ1-3; D not certain. Trimming took off 1 base at V and 0 bases at J, with 4 bases between the two ends. The CDR3 extends over 14 amino acids. The CDR3 DNA sequence: TGTGCCAGCAGTTTAGTCCTCTCTGGAAACACCATATATTTT. Translated, it gives CASSLVLSGNTIYF.

This clonotype showed up many times. V is TRBV11-2 and J is TRBJ1-1; TRBD1 is a possible D gene (5 bases). Trimming cost V 5 bases and J 6 bases, with 16 bases left between them. There are 14 residues in the CDR3. Germline loops: CDR1 SGHAT, CDR2 FQNNGV. The CDR3: CASSRRRDRAEAFF. In DNA form, the CDR3 reads TGTGCCAGCAGCCGCCGCAGGGATAGGGCTGAAGCTTTCTTT.

In this sample, this clonotype turned up many times. In nucleotides, the CDR3 is TGTGCCAGCTCACCACTGCAGGGGCAAGCTAACTATGGCTACACCTTC. It yields the protein CASSPLQGQANYGYTF. The rearrangement links TRBV18 to TRBJ1-2; D perhaps matches TRBD1 (6 bases). The CDR3 runs to 16 residues. Germline CDR1 and CDR2: KGHSH and LQKENI. The V and J ends lost 1 base and 0 bases respectively, with 12 bases between them.

There are many counts of this clonotype. This chain links TRBV11-3 with TRBJ2-5; D remains ambiguous. Germline V CDR1 and CDR2: SGHNT, YENEEA. V lost 5 bases and J 4 bases, leaving 8 bases between the germline ends. This CDR3 is 12 amino acids long. DNA for the CDR3: TGTGCCAGCAGCCCCATCTCAGAGACCCAGTACTTC. Its translation: CASSPISETQYF.